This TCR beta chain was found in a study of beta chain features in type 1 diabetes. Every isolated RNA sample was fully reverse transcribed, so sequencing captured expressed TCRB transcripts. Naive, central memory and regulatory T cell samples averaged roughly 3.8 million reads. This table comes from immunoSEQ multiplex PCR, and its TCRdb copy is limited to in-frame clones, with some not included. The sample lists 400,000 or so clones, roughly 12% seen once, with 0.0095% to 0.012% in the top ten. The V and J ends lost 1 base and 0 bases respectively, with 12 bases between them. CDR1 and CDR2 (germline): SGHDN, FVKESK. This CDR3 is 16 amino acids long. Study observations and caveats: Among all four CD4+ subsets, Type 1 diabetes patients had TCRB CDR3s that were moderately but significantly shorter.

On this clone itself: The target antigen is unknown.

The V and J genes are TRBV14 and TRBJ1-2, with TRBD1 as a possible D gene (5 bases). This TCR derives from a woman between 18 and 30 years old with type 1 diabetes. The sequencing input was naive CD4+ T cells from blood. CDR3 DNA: TGTGCCAGCAGCCAAGTTGTCGCAGGGACTAACTATGGCTACACCTTC. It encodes CASSQVVAGTNYGYTF. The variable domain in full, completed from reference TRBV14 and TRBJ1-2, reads EAGVTQFPSHSVIEKGQTVTLRCDPISGHDNLYWYRRVMGKEIKFLLHFVKESKQDESGMPNNRFLAERTGGTYSTLKVQPAELEDSGVYFCASSQVVAGTNYGYTFGSGTRLTVV.